This T cell receptor (beta chain) was captured by sequencing in a study of post-analysis software for immune sequencing data. In the study overall: Recorded subtypes: relapsing-remitting, secondary progressive, progressive-relapsing; some patients unannotated.

Each TCR beta cDNA library carried unique molecular identifiers. TCRdb re-called the PCR reads with MiXCR, one entry per CDR3 protein. The table lists hundreds of thousands of distinct CDR3 sequences, approximately 59% of them singletons. Overall study findings and caveats: Compared with controls, patients showed significantly lower normalized Chao1 diversity. In patients, five or six TRBV segments were more frequent than in controls, with TRBV5-6, TRBV5-1 and TRBV20-1 among them.

As to this clonotype: The antigen is undetermined.

The ends were cut back, 1 base at V and 8 bases at J, with 14 bases in the middle. CDR3 length: 14 residues. The germline V gene has CDR1 LGHNT and CDR2 FRNRAP. The J gene is TRBJ1-1, the V gene TRBV12-5; D ambiguous. The TCR comes from a girl aged 2 to 9 with multiple sclerosis. Sequencing input: blood. CDR3 in amino acids: CASGLGPGSGEAFF. The CDR3, as DNA: TGTGCTAGTGGTTTGGGCCCAGGTTCTGGGGAAGCTTTCTTT.